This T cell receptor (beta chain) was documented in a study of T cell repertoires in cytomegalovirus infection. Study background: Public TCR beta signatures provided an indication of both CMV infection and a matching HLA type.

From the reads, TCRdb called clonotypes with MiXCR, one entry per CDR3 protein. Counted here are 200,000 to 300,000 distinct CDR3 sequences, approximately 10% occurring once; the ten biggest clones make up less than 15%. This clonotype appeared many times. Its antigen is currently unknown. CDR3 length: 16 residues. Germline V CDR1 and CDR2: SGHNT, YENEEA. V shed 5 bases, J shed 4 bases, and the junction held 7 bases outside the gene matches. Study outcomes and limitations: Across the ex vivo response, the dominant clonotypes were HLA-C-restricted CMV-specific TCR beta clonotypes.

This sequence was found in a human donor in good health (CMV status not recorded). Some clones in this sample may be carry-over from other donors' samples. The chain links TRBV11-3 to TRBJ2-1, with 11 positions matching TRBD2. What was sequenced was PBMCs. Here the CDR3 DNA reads TGTGCCAGCAGCGAGTATAGCGGGGGGGTGTACAATGAGCAGTTCTTC. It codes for CASSEYSGGVYNEQFF.